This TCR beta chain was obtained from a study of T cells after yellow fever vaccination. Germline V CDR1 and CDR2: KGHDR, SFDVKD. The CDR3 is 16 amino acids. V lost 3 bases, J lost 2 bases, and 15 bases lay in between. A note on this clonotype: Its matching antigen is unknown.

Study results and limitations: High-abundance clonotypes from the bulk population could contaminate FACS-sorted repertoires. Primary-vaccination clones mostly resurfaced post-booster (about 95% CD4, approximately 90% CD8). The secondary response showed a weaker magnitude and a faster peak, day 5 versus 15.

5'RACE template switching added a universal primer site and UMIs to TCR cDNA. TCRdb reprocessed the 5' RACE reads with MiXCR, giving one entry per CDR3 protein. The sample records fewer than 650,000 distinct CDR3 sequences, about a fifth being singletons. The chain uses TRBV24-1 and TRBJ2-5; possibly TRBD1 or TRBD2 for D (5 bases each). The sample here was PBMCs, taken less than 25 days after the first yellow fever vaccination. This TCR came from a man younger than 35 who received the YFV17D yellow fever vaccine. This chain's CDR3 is CATSDRTRGAQETQYF. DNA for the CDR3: TGTGCCACCAGTGATAGGACAAGAGGGGCTCAAGAGACCCAGTACTTC.